This T cell receptor beta chain was identified in a study of T-cell memory formation after mild COVID-19 (dated by TCRdb to about 2021). Background on the whole study: Most TCR sequence clusters were specific to one of the two donors. The cohort comprised two young, previously healthy adult volunteers, one female and one male. T-cell clones expanding and contracting after mild COVID-19 in a couple of donors were tracked by longitudinal TCRalpha and TCRbeta repertoire sequencing.

CDR1 and CDR2 (SGHRS, YFSETQ) derive from the germline V gene. V loses 4 bases, J loses 0 bases, and the germline ends lie 11 bases apart. The CDR3 has 15 amino acids, counting the end cysteine and phenylalanine. CDR3 DNA is the only sequence kept; it has 45 bases, read in frame from the first base. On the study overall, not on this receptor specifically: Whether the second-wave clones peaking on day 37 were SARS-CoV-2 specific was not confirmed. Contracting CD4+ clones turned up mainly in the CM and EM memory subsets, whereas EMRA was where CD8+ clones were enriched. Clones contracting from day 15 to 85 had balanced CD4/CD8 phenotypes, while a second wave expanding from day 15 to 37 was biased towards CD4+. The detection of some responding clones in pre-infection memory suggests that pre-existing cross-reactive memory T cells joined the SARS-CoV-2 response. The study covered only a couple of mild cases, and larger cohorts including severe cases with pre-infection samples were considered necessary.

This clonotype was seen at least ten times. Its antigen is currently not known. Base-call qualities are not available, and no considerably larger clone is one nucleotide away. Ficoll-Paque density gradient centrifugation was used to isolate PBMCs. The reads were generated on an Illumina NovaSeq 6000. TCRalpha and TCRbeta cDNA libraries were constructed by 5'RACE with constant-segment primers, with sample barcodes and unique molecular identifiers being introduced. RNA was extracted from every sample with Trizol reagent. Amplification of the libraries took two PCR steps, and the second step added a second sample barcode plus Illumina TruSeq adapters. Libraries were sequenced on an Illumina NovaSeq with 2 x 150 bp paired-end reads. The authors' analysis ran thus. With migec v1.2.7, reads were demultiplexed and then collapsed into UMI-guided consensus sequences. Using mixcr v2.1.11, the UMI consensuses were aligned to TRA and TRB V and J templates and assembled into clonotypes. Expanded or contracted clonotypes were those called significant by both edgeR and NoisET, with noise models trained on biological replicates. For edgeR calls, a false discovery rate-adjusted p below 0.01 and a log2 fold-change threshold of 1 were applied. As an exploratory analysis of dynamics, max-normalized trajectories of the 1000 most abundant clonotypes were examined by PCA with hierarchical clustering. Separately sequenced CD4+ and CD8+ repertoires were used to assign the CD4 or CD8 phenotype of responding clones. TCRdb reworked the public reads: Q25 trimming with fastp, MiXCR clone assembly, productive beta chains retained. Each entry merges the rows of one CDR3 protein and shows their most common DNA and genes. TCRdb, not the original authors, processed these V and J calls. This sample comprises just under 150,000 distinct CDR3 sequences, 6% to 6.5% of them detected only once. 2% to 2.5% of the sample is in the top ten clones.

Recombination connected TRBV5-1 to TRBJ2-1, with no reliable assignment of the D segment. The origin of this receptor is an adult woman who had mild COVID-19 (a few samples of this study predate the infection). The sample titles of this study are shuffled in the database, so cell type and time point are left out; the donor was told from shared clones. Sequencing was carried out using PBMCs or a T cell subset sorted from them (not recorded which). The CDR3 sequence is CASSPDLSSYNEQFF. The bases read TGCGCCAGCAGCCCCGACCTAAGCTCCTACAATGAGCAGTTCTTC.